The entry that follows covers one T cell receptor (beta chain) sequence. Its antigen is unknown. This specimen belongs to a study of T-cell memory formation after mild COVID-19. Study-level findings and limits: SARS-CoV-2 specificity of second-wave clones peaking day 37 was unconfirmed.

TCRdb reprocessed the 5' RACE reads with MiXCR, giving one entry per CDR3 protein. Of about 150,000 distinct CDR3 sequences in the sample, about 6% are singletons; the top ten hold just over 2%. Input material: PBMCs or a T cell subset sorted from them (not recorded which). The clonotype was recovered from an adult woman who had mild COVID-19 (a few samples of this study predate the infection). Cell type and time point are not known.

CDR3 bases: TGCAGTGCCGGGGGGCGAATCGAGCAGTACTTC. This gives the protein CSAGGRIEQYF. The chain joins TRBV20-1 to TRBJ2-7; D may be TRBD2 (7 bases). CDR1 and CDR2 from the germline V gene are DFQATT and SNEGSKA (reference sequence). The V end was cut by 6 bases, the J end by 6 bases, with 12 bases between. This CDR3 region has 11 residues.